Listed below are T cell receptor beta chains from one sample, sequenced in a study of T cell responses to AZD1222 COVID-19 vaccine. The assay was immunoSEQ multiplex PCR, and TCRdb's table has in-frame clones only and misses some. The repertoire has about 130,000 clones, roughly 93% of them found once; the top ten carry around 3.3%. The sample here was peripheral blood, taken on day 0 of AZD1222 vaccination. These TCRs come from an adult in good health. CDR3s include the opening cysteine and the closing phenylalanine or tryptophan. The D gene is left open where the match is weak. Clone size is given for some rows only: seen once, a few or many times, or a class if the clone is expanded.

j_gene	d_gene	abundance	v_gene	CDR3nt	CDR3aa
TRBJ2-3	TRBD2	.	TRBV7-9	TGTGCCAGCAGCTTAGATTGGACTAGCGCTAGCACAGATACGCAGTATTTT	CASSLDWTSASTDTQYF
TRBJ1-5	.	.	TRBV5-1	TGCGCCAGCAGCATCGACCAAAATCAGCCCCAGCATTTT	CASSIDQNQPQHF
TRBJ1-4	TRBD1	.	TRBV4-1	TGCGCCAGCAGCCAATTACCCGGGACAGACAAAAAACTGTTTTTT	CASSQLPGTDKKLFF
TRBJ1-4	.	.	TRBV3-1/TRBV3-2	TGTGCCAGCAGCCCTCGGGACACTAGGTCTAATGAAAAACTGTTTTTT	CASSPRDTRSNEKLFF
TRBJ2-7	TRBD2	few	TRBV18	TGTGCCAGCTCCCGGACTAGCGGGACCTCCTACGAGCAGTACTTC	CASSRTSGTSYEQYF
TRBJ2-1	.	.	TRBV28	TGTGCTAGCGCACAGGGAGGAGGGAATGAGCAGTTCTTC	CASAQGGGNEQFF
TRBJ1-1	.	.	TRBV6-2/TRBV6-3	TGTGCCAGCAGTTACAAGGAGAGCACTGAAGCTTTCTTT	CASSYKESTEAFF
TRBJ2-1	.	.	TRBV10-1	TGCGCCAGCAGTGATAGTAACTACAATGAGCAGTTCTTC	CASSDSNYNEQFF
TRBJ1-1	.	.	TRBV4-3	TGCGCCAGCAGCCCCTCCACACGGGCCACTGAAGCTTTCTTT	CASSPSTRATEAFF
TRBJ1-1	.	.	TRBV18	TGTGCCAGCTCACCCCTCGATATGAACACTGAAGCTTTCTTT	CASSPLDMNTEAFF
TRBJ1-2	.	.	TRBV7-2	TGTGCCAGCAGCATCGGCGGGGCTTCTAACTATGGCTACACCTTC	CASSIGGASNYGYTF
TRBJ1-1	.	.	TRBV3-1/TRBV3-2	TGTGCCAGCAGCCGGGGACAGAACACTGAAGCTTTCTTT	CASSRGQNTEAFF
TRBJ2-1	.	.	TRBV29-1	TGCAGCGTTGAAGTTCTAGGAGTTGTCGGCGATGAGCAGTTCTTC	CSVEVLGVVGDEQFF
TRBJ2-1	.	once	TRBV4-3	TGCGCCAGCAGCCTCTTTTTGGGATCGAGCTCCTACAATGAGCAGTTCTTC	CASSLFLGSSSYNEQFF
TRBJ1-3	.	.	TRBV6-5	TGTGCCAGCAGTTACTCCAGGGACTCTGGAAACACCATATATTTT	CASSYSRDSGNTIYF
TRBJ2-5	.	once	TRBV18	TGTGCCAGCTCACCAGTGGCTGTGCAAGAGACCCAGTACTTC	CASSPVAVQETQYF
TRBJ1-5	.	.	TRBV19	TGTGCCAGTAGTATCAGCCTGACGCGACAGCCCCAGCATTTT	CASSISLTRQPQHF
TRBJ2-3	.	.	TRBV4-3	TGCGCCAGCAGCCAGACGGGTGCGGCAGATACGCAGTATTTT	CASSQTGAADTQYF
TRBJ2-1	.	.	TRBV30	TGTGCCTGGAGTCAGGGGAGAGAGCAGTTCTTC	CAWSQGREQFF
TRBJ1-2	.	.	TRBV6-1	TGTGCCAGCAGTGAACCCCGGGGGGGAGCTAACTATGGCTACACCTTC	CASSEPRGGANYGYTF
TRBJ1-1	.	.	TRBV6-5	TGTGCCAGCGGACCTAGGCTCACTGAAGCTTTCTTT	CASGPRLTEAFF
TRBJ2-2	TRBD2	.	TRBV28	TGTGCCAGCAGTACAGGGACTAGCGGGCGCTTTCTCACCGGGGAGCTGTTTTTT	CASSTGTSGRFLTGELFF
TRBJ2-7	TRBD2	.	TRBV27	TGTGCCAGCAGTAGAAGCGGGATGAGAGTTTACGAGCAGTACTTC	CASSRSGMRVYEQYF
TRBJ2-7	.	.	TRBV7-8	TGTGCCAGCAGCTTTAGGATTTCCTACGAGCAGTACTTC	CASSFRISYEQYF
TRBJ1-2	.	once	TRBV10-3	TGTGCCATCAGTGAGTCGGCAGGGGTACACTATGGCTACACCTTC	CAISESAGVHYGYTF
TRBJ1-3	.	.	TRBV3-1/TRBV3-2	TGTGCCAGCAGCCCAGGGACGCTGGCCTCTGGAAACACCATATATTTT	CASSPGTLASGNTIYF
TRBJ1-2	.	.	TRBV6-5	TGTGCCAGCAGGTCTCCTAATGGCTATGGCTACACCTTC	CASRSPNGYGYTF
TRBJ2-7	TRBD1	.	TRBV19	TGTGCCAGTAGTATGGATGGGACAGGGTCCTACGAGCAGTACTTC	CASSMDGTGSYEQYF
TRBJ1-4	.	.	TRBV24-1	TGTGCCACCAGTGACCCTGGGGGGCTTAATGAAAAACTGTTTTTT	CATSDPGGLNEKLFF
TRBJ2-1	TRBD2	.	TRBV5-1	TGCGCCAGCAGCTTGGTTTTAGCGGGGACTTCCAATGAGCAGTTCTTC	CASSLVLAGTSNEQFF
TRBJ1-6	.	once	TRBV15	TGTGCCACCAGCGGCGAGAGGAACTCACCCCTCCACTTT	CATSGERNSPLHF
TRBJ1-4	.	.	TRBV4-2	TGTGCCAGCAGCCAAGAGTCCGGGTCTTCTGAAAAACTGTTTTTT	CASSQESGSSEKLFF
TRBJ2-1	.	.	TRBV4-3	TGCGCCAGCAGCCAAGTTGGGGTCTGGAATGAGCAGTTCTTC	CASSQVGVWNEQFF
TRBJ1-1	.	once	TRBV4-2	TGTGCCAGCAGCCAGGTAGGGAAAACGAACACTGAAGCTTTCTTT	CASSQVGKTNTEAFF
TRBJ2-3	.	few	TRBV28	TGTGCCAGCAGCGGTGGGCTAGGTAGCACAGATACGCAGTATTTT	CASSGGLGSTDTQYF